A single sample gave rise to the 9 T cell receptor beta chains below, sequenced in a study of T cell responses to AZD1222 COVID-19 vaccine. Clones were sequenced by immunoSEQ multiplex PCR, and TCRdb holds only the in-frame ones, with some missing. This sample yields 150,000 or so clones, of which around 90% are seen a single time; roughly 5.1% belongs to the top ten. The material sequenced was peripheral blood, taken on day 0 of AZD1222 vaccination. The source of these receptors is an adult in good health.

This rearrangement joins TRBV25-1 to TRBJ2-3, with a tentative D call TRBD1 (6 bases). The CDR3 extends over 13 amino acids. Trimming cost V 5 bases and J 4 bases, with 10 bases left between them. CDR1 is MGHDK and CDR2 is SYGVNS in the germline V gene. The CDR3 sequence is CASSNQGSDTQYF. The CDR3 region has the DNA TGTGCCAGCAGTAACCAGGGGTCAGATACGCAGTATTTT.

The V and J genes are TRBV5-4 and TRBJ1-2; 9 nucleotides agree with TRBD1. The CDR3 runs 15 residues. With 0 bases clipped from V and 4 bases from J, the junction kept 4 bases outside the gene matches. Germline values: CDR1 SGHNT, CDR2 YYREEE (reference sequence). CDR3 sequence: CASSLGGTGFYGYTF. CDR3 nucleotides: TGTGCCAGCAGCTTGGGTGGGACAGGGTTCTATGGCTACACCTTC.

The rearrangement uses TRBV6-1 and TRBJ1-2; TRBD1 matches 7 bases. Germline trimming cut 4 bases from V and 3 bases from J; bases unmatched to any gene: 5. The CDR3 covers 14 residues. Germline V gene sequence: CDR1 MNHNS, CDR2 SASEGT. CDR3 nucleotide sequence: TGTGCCAGCAGTGCTTCGACAGGGTACTATGGCTACACCTTC. Its translation is CASSASTGYYGYTF.

The chain joins TRBV28 to TRBJ2-3; TRBD2 matches 7 bases. This CDR3 has 14 amino acids. Germline CDR1 and CDR2: MDHEN and SYDVKM. Trimming took 8 bases from V and 3 from J; bases not matched to a gene: 8. The CDR3: CASEMGRGTDTQYF. The CDR3 DNA follows: TGTGCCAGCGAAATGGGGAGGGGTACAGATACGCAGTATTTT.

The chain joins TRBV10-2 to TRBJ2-5, with D hard to call. The ends were cut back, 5 bases at V and 5 bases at J, with 15 bases in the middle. This CDR3 region has 14 residues. CDR1 and CDR2 from the germline V gene are WSHSY and SAAADI. CDR3 coding DNA: TGCGCCAGCAGTCGTTCGGTGGTCGCCGAGACCCAGTACTTC. As protein: CASSRSVVAETQYF.

This rearrangement joins TRBV7-8 to TRBJ2-2, with 16 bases fitting TRBD2. CDR1 is SGHVS and CDR2 is FQNEAQ in the germline V gene. This CDR3 region has 16 residues. V gave up 5 bases and J gave up 6 bases; unmatched junction bases: 3. CDR3 sequence (DNA): TGTGCCAGCAGCCCCGGGACTAGCGGGGGGGCCGGGGAGCTGTTTTTT. It yields the protein CASSPGTSGGAGELFF.

The chain couples TRBV6-5 to TRBJ2-7; unclear D gene. There are 14 residues in the CDR3. Trimming took 7 bases from V and 2 from J, leaving 15 bases between them. The germline V gene has CDR1 MNHEY and CDR2 SVGAGI. The CDR3 nucleotides read TGTGCCAGCACCCCGGCGGAGCAAACCTACGAGCAGTACTTC. As protein: CASTPAEQTYEQYF.

V and J are TRBV6-1 and TRBJ1-5; 8 bases map to TRBD1. Germline V gene sequence: CDR1 MNHNS, CDR2 SASEGT. The V and J ends lost 3 bases and 5 bases, in that order; junction bases with no gene match: 3. The CDR3 sequence is 14 residues long. The CDR3 sequence is CASSEDRAYQPQHF. In nucleotides, the CDR3 is TGTGCCAGCAGTGAGGACAGGGCATATCAGCCCCAGCATTTT.

This CDR3 reads CASSLVDGEQYF. CDR3 DNA sequence: TGTGCCAGCAGTTTAGTCGATGGGGAGCAGTACTTC. The chain combines TRBV12-3 or TRBV12-4 with TRBJ2-7; no firm D call. The CDR3 is made up of 12 amino acids. Trimming cost V 1 base and J 7 bases, with 8 bases left between them.